This entry concerns a single T cell receptor (beta chain). Its cognate antigen is unknown. This specimen belongs to a study of metastatic and nonmetastatic thyroid tumors. On the study more broadly: Repertoire comparisons spanned blood and tumor or nodule tissue from malignant and benign thyroid patients. Study conclusions and caveats: A significant increase in TCR beta diversity was reportedly seen in malignant thyroid tumors relative to benign nodules, in blood and tumor.

Per the germline V gene, CDR1 is DFQATT and CDR2 is SNEGSKA (reference sequence). Trimming removed 6 bases from V and 3 bases from J; junction bases left unmatched: 10. CDR3 length equals 15 residues. Original analysis: Researchers built a distant-metastasis classifier for papillary thyroid cancer that drew on CDR3 differences across clinicopathological groups. TCRdb re-analyzed the PCR reads through MiXCR. TCRdb's processing, not the authors', yielded these V and J calls. Of some 25,000 clones listed, approximately 20% are singletons. Until they underwent thyroid surgery, no patient had received any treatment.

The sequencing input was blood. The chain carries TRBV20-1 and TRBJ1-4, with 7 bases lining up with TRBD1. This receptor was identified in a female donor with papillary thyroid cancer or a benign thyroid nodule (not recorded which). Some clones in this sample may be carry-over from other donors' samples. CDR3 sequence reads: CSAEEQGGSNEKLFF. DNA for the CDR3: TGCAGTGCAGAAGAGCAGGGGGGATCTAATGAAAAACTGTTTTTT.